The rows below give T cell receptor beta chains drawn from one sample of a study of cytomegalovirus exposure and HLA in healthy donors. Using immunoSEQ multiplex PCR, the repertoire was profiled, and TCRdb retains in-frame clones only, with some absent. In total, the table holds about 200,000 clones. The sample taken for sequencing was PBMCs. Every receptor here comes from a boy between 10 and 17 years old in good health and CMV-seronegative. CDR3s include the opening cysteine and the closing phenylalanine or tryptophan. A D gene is named only where the DNA matches it firmly.

v_gene | d_gene | CDR3aa
TRBV28 | NA | CASSLVGGGWKKSYGYTF
TRBV6-6 | NA | CASSYSQGWNTEAFF
TRBV11-2 | TRBD2 | CASSLGTSGGTDTQYF
TRBV5-1 | NA | CASGPGDLSYNEQFF
TRBV27 | NA | CASSHHPLRDSLGRDTQYF
TRBV2 | NA | CASSEIGEKLFF
TRBV7-3 | TRBD2 | CASSLAPASGGLGTDTQYF
TRBV5-4 | TRBD1 | CASSLGTGNYEQYF
TRBV5-1 | NA | CASSPPGGSTHYNSPLHF
TRBV7-6 | NA | CASSLAGTNTEAFF
TRBV4-1 | TRBD1 | CASSQGGDSSSALHF
TRBV6-5 | NA | CASSYTGEQYF
TRBV7-6 | NA | CASSHRGAGGDEQYF
TRBV5-4 | TRBD2 | CASTPVIAGGAVETQYF
TRBV6-4 | NA | CASSDSEGANGYTF
TRBV28 | NA | CASIGGAVDTEAFF
TRBV4-3 | TRBD2 | CASSQELGLASVETYEQYF
TRBV5-1 | TRBD2 | CASSWGLAGEYEQFF
TRBV4-1 | NA | CASSLLPGEDTQYF
TRBV2 | NA | CASTNQGTWYNSPLHF
TRBV29-1 | NA | CSVGDTRYQPQHF
TRBV28 | TRBD2 | CASTSRTSGVYEQYF
TRBV11-2 | NA | CASSLVGDFSSSTEAFF
TRBV7-8 | TRBD1 | CASTEQGTGEEKLFF
TRBV30 | NA | CAWRGGGGKYYGYTF
TRBV27 | NA | CASKVTAGYGYTF
TRBV30 | TRBD1 | CAWSAGDRGLTEAFF
TRBV5-1 | NA | CASSSREQETQYF
TRBV28 | NA | CASSLAGPSYEQYF
TRBV5-1 | NA | CTSSPGQGTQYGYTF
TRBV7-9 | NA | CASSLDAGPKAGNTIYF
TRBV9 | TRBD1 | CASSLTGGNEQFF
TRBV7-2 | TRBD1 | CASRGQPNEKLFF
TRBV4-2 | TRBD2 | CASSLTSGGSYNEQFF
TRBV30 | TRBD2 | CAWRGAGGGSRETQYF
TRBV18 | NA | CASSTDSIYLNNSPLHF
TRBV5-1 | NA | CASRETGRGFSETQYF
TRBV4-1 | NA | CASTLRQGGSDEQYF
TRBV7-8 | TRBD1 | CASSFKAGTGGGGYTF
TRBV28 | NA | CASTRSLGGQPQHF
TRBV4-3 | NA | CASSQARPGSSYNEQFF
TRBV20-1 | NA | CSAKGSYEQYF
TRBV9 | NA | CASSVQGNSPLHF
TRBV5-4 | NA | CASSRGTENTGELFF
TRBV5-4 | TRBD1 | CASSLNRGDTQYF
TRBV7-3 | NA | CASSPAGQNTEAFF
TRBV27 | TRBD1 | CASSSRQGSRNQPQHF
TRBV30 | NA | CAWGAGRNEKLFF
TRBV7-6 | TRBD1 | CASSPLGTASSYEQYF
TRBV30 | NA | CAWSVEFGGGEQYF
TRBV5-4 | NA | CASSFLGGNGYTF
TRBV28 | NA | CASSFFLSKNEKLFF
TRBV29-1 | TRBD2 | CSVGAGGLSYNEQFF